This record looks at one T cell receptor beta chain sequence and its context. The sample's time point: blood at routine non-recurrence follow-up after resection. The study sequenced unsorted whole RNA from tumor, nontumor lung or frozen PBMC. This specimen belongs to a study of spatial heterogeneity in lung cancer. A single record per CDR3 protein comes from TCRdb applying MiXCR to the 5' RACE reads. This sample has around 30,000 distinct CDR3 sequences, with roughly 6% found just once. This CDR3 comprises 14 residues. After removal of 6 bases from V and 8 bases from J, the junction contained 8 bases not matched to a gene.

The chain uses TRBV12-3 or TRBV12-4 and TRBJ2-1, with TRBD1 matching over 9 bases. The receptor comes from a male donor with early-stage non-small cell lung cancer. The material sequenced was PBMCs, taken at follow-up. For the CDR3, the DNA is TGTGCCAGCAGCCCCCAGGACAGGGGACATGAGCAGTTCTTC. The encoded protein is CASSPQDRGHEQFF.